The entry below gives a single TCR beta chain sequence along with its context. Antigen: not known. Germline V gives CDR1 MNHEY, CDR2 SMNVEV (reference sequence). Trimming took off 4 bases at V and 4 bases at J, with 14 bases between the two ends. The CDR3 covers 15 residues. These data are taken from a study of glioma-infiltrating T cells. Regarding the study as a whole: Non-neoplastic patients had below-expected tissue-blood divergence, while all gliomas exceeded expectation.

Using RNA template, CDR3s of TCR alpha and beta were amplified with iRepertoire arm-PCR. TCRdb called the multiplex PCR reads again in MiXCR, with one record for every CDR3 protein. In the table there are approximately 190,000 distinct CDR3 sequences, approximately 30% of which are singletons. The V call is TRBV27, the J call TRBJ1-5, with D hard to call. This receptor was obtained from a human donor with low-grade glioma or glioblastoma, undergoing nonglioma brain surgery, or in good health (not recorded which). Sequenced material: glioma tissue, nonneoplastic brain tissue, or PBMCs (not recorded which). For the CDR3, the DNA is TGTGCCAGCAGTTCACCGGGCGGACGGAATCAGCCCCAGCATTTT. Its protein is CASSSPGGRNQPQHF.